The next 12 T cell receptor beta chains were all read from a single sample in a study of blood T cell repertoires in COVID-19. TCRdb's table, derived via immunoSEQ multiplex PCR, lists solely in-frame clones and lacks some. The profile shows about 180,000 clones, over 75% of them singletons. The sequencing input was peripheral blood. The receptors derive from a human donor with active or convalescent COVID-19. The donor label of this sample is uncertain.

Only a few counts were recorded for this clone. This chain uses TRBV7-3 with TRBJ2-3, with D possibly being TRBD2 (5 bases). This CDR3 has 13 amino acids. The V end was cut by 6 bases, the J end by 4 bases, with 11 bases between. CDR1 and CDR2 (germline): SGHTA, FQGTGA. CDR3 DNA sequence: TGTGCCAGCAGTCCCCTCGGGGCAGATACGCAGTATTTT. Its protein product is CASSPLGADTQYF.

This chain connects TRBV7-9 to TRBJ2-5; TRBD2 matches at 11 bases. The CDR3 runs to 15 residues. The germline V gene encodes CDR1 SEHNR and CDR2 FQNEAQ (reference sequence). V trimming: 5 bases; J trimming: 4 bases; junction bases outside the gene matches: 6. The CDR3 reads CASSITSGRGETQYF. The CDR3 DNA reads TGTGCCAGCAGCATTACTAGCGGGAGAGGAGAGACCCAGTACTTC.

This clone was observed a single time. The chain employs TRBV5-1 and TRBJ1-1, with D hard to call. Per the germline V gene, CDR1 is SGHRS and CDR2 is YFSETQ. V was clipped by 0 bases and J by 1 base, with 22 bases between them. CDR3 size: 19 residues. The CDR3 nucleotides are TGCGCCAGCAGCTTGGCCCGGCTTACAGAGTCCCCGAGGAACACTGAAGCTTTCTTT. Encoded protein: CASSLARLTESPRNTEAFF.

CDR3 region: CASGLGVRGRGVSPRETQYF. CDR3 DNA sequence: TGCGCCAGCGGATTGGGGGTTCGCGGGCGTGGAGTGTCACCAAGAGAGACCCAGTACTTC. The V and J genes are TRBV5-1 and TRBJ2-5; D is tentatively TRBD1 or TRBD2 (5 bases each). CDR1 SGHRS and CDR2 YFSETQ come from the germline V gene. V was shortened by 7 bases and J by 4 bases, with 35 bases between the two germline ends. The CDR3 totals 20 residues.

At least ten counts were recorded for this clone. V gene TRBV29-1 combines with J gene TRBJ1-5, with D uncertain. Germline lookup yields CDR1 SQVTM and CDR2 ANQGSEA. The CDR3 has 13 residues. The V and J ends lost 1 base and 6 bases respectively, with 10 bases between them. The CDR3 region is CSVEGALGQPQHF. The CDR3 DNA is TGCAGCGTTGAAGGGGCCCTGGGTCAGCCCCAGCATTTT.

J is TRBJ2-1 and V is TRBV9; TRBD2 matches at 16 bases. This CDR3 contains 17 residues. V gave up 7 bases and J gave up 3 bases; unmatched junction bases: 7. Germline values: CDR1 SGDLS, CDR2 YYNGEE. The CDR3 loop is CASGGLAGGRVYNEQFF. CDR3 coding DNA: TGTGCCAGCGGGGGACTAGCGGGAGGGCGGGTCTACAATGAGCAGTTCTTC. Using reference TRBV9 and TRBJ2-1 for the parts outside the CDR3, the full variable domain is DSGVTQTPKHLITATGQRVTLRCSPRSGDLSVYWYQQSLDQGLQFLIQYYNGEERAKGNILERFSAQQFPDLHSELNLSSLELGDSALYFCASGGLAGGRVYNEQFFGPGTRLTVL.

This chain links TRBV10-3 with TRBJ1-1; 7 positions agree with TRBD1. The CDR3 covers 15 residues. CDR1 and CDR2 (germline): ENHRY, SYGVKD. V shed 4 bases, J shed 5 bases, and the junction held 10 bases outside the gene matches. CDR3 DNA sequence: TGTGCCATCAGTGGGACCCCAGGGGGTGGGACTGAAGCTTTCTTT. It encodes CAISGTPGGGTEAFF.

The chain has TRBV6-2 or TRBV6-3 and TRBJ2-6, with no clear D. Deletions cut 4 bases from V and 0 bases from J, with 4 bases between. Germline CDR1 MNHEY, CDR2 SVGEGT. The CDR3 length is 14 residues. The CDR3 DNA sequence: TGTGCCAGCAGTTGGAGCTCTGGGGCCAACGTCCTGACTTTC. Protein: CASSWSSGANVLTF.

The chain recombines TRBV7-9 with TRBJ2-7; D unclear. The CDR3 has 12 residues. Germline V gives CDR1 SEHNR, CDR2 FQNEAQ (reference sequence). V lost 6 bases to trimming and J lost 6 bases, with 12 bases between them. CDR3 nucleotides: TGTGCCAGCAGTTCCCCCTCCGGCGAGCAGTACTTC. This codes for CASSSPSGEQYF.

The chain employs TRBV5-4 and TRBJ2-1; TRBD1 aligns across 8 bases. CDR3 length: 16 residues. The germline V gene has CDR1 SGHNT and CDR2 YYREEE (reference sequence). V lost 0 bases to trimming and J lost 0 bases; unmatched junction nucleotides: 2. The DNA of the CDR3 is TGTGCCAGCAGCTTGGGACAGGGGAGCTCCTACAATGAGCAGTTCTTC. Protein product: CASSLGQGSSYNEQFF.

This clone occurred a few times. The CDR3 is CASSPTGYGYTF. CDR3 sequence (DNA): TGTGCCAGCAGCCCTACAGGGTACGGCTACACCTTC. This chain uses TRBV5-4 with TRBJ1-2; possibly TRBD1 for D (6 bases). Deletions cut 4 bases from V and 8 bases from J, with 12 bases between. The CDR3 consists of 12 residues. Per germline, CDR1 SGHNT and CDR2 YYREEE (reference sequence).

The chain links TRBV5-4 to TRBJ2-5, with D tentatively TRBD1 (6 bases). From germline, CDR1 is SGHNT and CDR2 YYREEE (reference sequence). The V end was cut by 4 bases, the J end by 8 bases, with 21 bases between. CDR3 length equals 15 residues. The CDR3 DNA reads TGTGCCAGCAGCGAAAACCAGAGGGGGTCAGGAACCCAGTACTTC. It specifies CASSENQRGSGTQYF.